This TCR beta chain was obtained from a study of cytomegalovirus exposure and HLA in healthy donors. In the study overall: The 120 validation repertoires used the same platform as the approximately 620 first-cohort repertoires (as reported by a later analysis). Study conclusions and caveats: TCR beta chains numbering roughly 150 were designated cytomegalovirus-associated.

Only in-frame clones appear in the TCRdb table, and some are missing; sequencing was by immunoSEQ multiplex PCR. The sample shows 100,000 to 150,000 clones, around 90% of them seen only once. CDR1 is SGHTA, CDR2 FQGTGA, per germline. V lost 2 bases to trimming and J lost 0 bases; unmatched junction nucleotides: 2. The CDR3 covers 16 residues. A single count supports this clone. Its antigen is not identified. The TCR comes from a young woman in good health and CMV-seronegative. The rearrangement uses TRBV7-3 and TRBJ2-1; 9 bases map to TRBD2. Sequencing was performed on PBMCs. The CDR3 here is CASSLLAGTSYNEQFF. DNA of the CDR3: TGTGCCAGCAGCTTACTAGCGGGGACCTCCTACAATGAGCAGTTCTTC. The full variable domain, its missing parts supplied by reference TRBV7-3 and TRBJ2-1, is GAGVSQTPSNKVTEKGKYVELRCDPISGHTALYWYRQSLGQGPEFLIYFQGTGAADDSGLPNDRFFAVRPEGSVSTLKIQRTERGDSAVYLCASSLLAGTSYNEQFFGPGTRLTVL.